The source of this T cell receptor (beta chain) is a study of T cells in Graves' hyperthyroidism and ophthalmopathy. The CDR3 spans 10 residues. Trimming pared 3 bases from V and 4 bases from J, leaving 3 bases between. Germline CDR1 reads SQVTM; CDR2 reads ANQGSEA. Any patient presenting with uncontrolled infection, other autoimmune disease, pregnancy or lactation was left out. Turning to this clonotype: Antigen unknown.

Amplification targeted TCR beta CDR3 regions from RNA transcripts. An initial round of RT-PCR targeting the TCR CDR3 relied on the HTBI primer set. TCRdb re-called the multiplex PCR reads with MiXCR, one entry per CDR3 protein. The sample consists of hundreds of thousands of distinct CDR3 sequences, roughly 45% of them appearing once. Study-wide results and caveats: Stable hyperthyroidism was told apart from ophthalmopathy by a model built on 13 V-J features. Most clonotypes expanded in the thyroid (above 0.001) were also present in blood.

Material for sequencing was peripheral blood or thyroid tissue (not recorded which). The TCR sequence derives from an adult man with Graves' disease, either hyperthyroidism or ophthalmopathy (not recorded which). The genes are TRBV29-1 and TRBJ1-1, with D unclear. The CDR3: CSVDSTEAFF. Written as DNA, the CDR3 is TGCAGCGTTGATAGCACTGAAGCTTTCTTT.